Listed below are T cell receptor beta chains from one sample, sequenced in a study of blood T cell repertoires in COVID-19. Some clones are missing from TCRdb's copy, which holds only in-frame ones; the method was immunoSEQ multiplex PCR. The profile shows about 220,000 clones, around 88% of them singletons. The sequenced sample consisted of PBMCs or T cells enriched from blood (not recorded which). The receptors derive from a woman aged 45-65 years with acute COVID-19. CDR3s include the opening cysteine and the closing phenylalanine or tryptophan. The order of the fields is clone size, D gene, V gene, J gene, CDR3 DNA, CDR3 protein. D genes are given only for firm matches. Rows may omit the clone size; those that give it use once, few, many or a size class.

clone size: NA
D gene: TRBD2
V gene: TRBV5-6
J gene: TRBJ2-3
CDR3 DNA: TGTGCCAGCAGCTCGATAATGACTAGCGGCACAGATACGCAGTATTTT
CDR3 protein: CASSSIMTSGTDTQYF

clone size: few
D gene: NA
V gene: TRBV30
J gene: TRBJ2-3
CDR3 DNA: TGTGCCTGGAGTGGTGCGGGACTGGATACGCAGTATTTT
CDR3 protein: CAWSGAGLDTQYF

clone size: NA
D gene: TRBD2
V gene: TRBV14
J gene: TRBJ2-7
CDR3 DNA: TGTGCCAGCAGCCTGGGACTAGCGGAGCTCTACGAGCAGTACTTC
CDR3 protein: CASSLGLAELYEQYF

clone size: NA
D gene: NA
V gene: TRBV28
J gene: TRBJ1-2
CDR3 DNA: TGTGCCAGCAGTTTGCGGCTCAGCTATGGCTACACCTTC
CDR3 protein: CASSLRLSYGYTF

clone size: NA
D gene: NA
V gene: TRBV12-3/TRBV12-4
J gene: TRBJ1-2
CDR3 DNA: TGTGCCAGCAGCTATACAGGAGCCTATGGCTACACCTTC
CDR3 protein: CASSYTGAYGYTF

clone size: NA
D gene: TRBD1
V gene: TRBV9
J gene: TRBJ1-2
CDR3 DNA: TGTGCCAGCAGCGTATTAGCTGGGACAGGGGGGGGATGGGACTATGGCTACACCTTC
CDR3 protein: CASSVLAGTGGGWDYGYTF

clone size: NA
D gene: NA
V gene: TRBV18
J gene: TRBJ1-4
CDR3 DNA: TGTGCCAGCTCACCAGCTGCCGGGGAAAAACTGTTTTTT
CDR3 protein: CASSPAAGEKLFF

clone size: NA
D gene: NA
V gene: TRBV18
J gene: TRBJ1-2
CDR3 DNA: TGTGCCAGCTCACCACCTAGCTTGGGGGGCTATGGCTACACCTTC
CDR3 protein: CASSPPSLGGYGYTF

clone size: once
D gene: TRBD2
V gene: TRBV7-8
J gene: TRBJ2-3
CDR3 DNA: TGTGCCAGCGGGGTAGCGGGAGTGGATACGCAGTATTTT
CDR3 protein: CASGVAGVDTQYF

clone size: NA
D gene: NA
V gene: TRBV13
J gene: TRBJ2-1
CDR3 DNA: TGTGCCAGCAGTGATAGCGTGAGCTCCTACAATGAGCAGTTCTTC
CDR3 protein: CASSDSVSSYNEQFF

clone size: NA
D gene: NA
V gene: TRBV28
J gene: TRBJ2-5
CDR3 DNA: TGTGCCAGCAGTTTAGAGGGATTCGGGGAGACCCAGTACTTC
CDR3 protein: CASSLEGFGETQYF

clone size: once
D gene: NA
V gene: TRBV11-3
J gene: TRBJ2-2
CDR3 DNA: TGTGCCAGCAGTGGGGCGGAAAACACCGGGGAGCTGTTTTTT
CDR3 protein: CASSGAENTGELFF

clone size: NA
D gene: TRBD1
V gene: TRBV28
J gene: TRBJ2-7
CDR3 DNA: TGTGCCAGCAGGCAGGACAGGGTACGCGAGCAGTACTTC
CDR3 protein: CASRQDRVREQYF

clone size: NA
D gene: NA
V gene: TRBV6-5
J gene: TRBJ1-2
CDR3 DNA: TGTGCCAGCAGTTACTCGGAGAGGGCCGGCGGCTACACCTTC
CDR3 protein: CASSYSERAGGYTF